The 7 T cell receptor beta chains reported below all come from one sample, sequenced in a study of CD8 T cells in ankylosing spondylitis. Study results and caveats: Ankylosing spondylitis blood seemed to carry a telltale TCR beta motif made of roughly 8 highly homologous variants.

Their cognate antigens are unknown. TCRdb independently ran MiXCR on the 5' RACE reads; one entry per CDR3 protein. The table shows 800,000 to 900,000 distinct CDR3 sequences, with about 11% occurring only once. The material sequenced was blood, either unsorted or a sorted T cell fraction (not recorded which). Receptors were obtained from a male donor with ankylosing spondylitis.

In this sample, this clonotype turned up many times. The V and J genes are TRBV7-2 and TRBJ2-5; possible D gene TRBD2, 7 bases. This CDR3 region has 15 residues. Germline V gene lookup returns CDR1 SGHTA and CDR2 FQGNSA. Trimming shortened V by 2 bases and J by 4 bases, and 14 bases separated the two germline ends. The DNA of the CDR3 is TGTGCCAGCAGCTTACGAGGGGGGGCCGGAGAGACCCAGTACTTC. It codes for CASSLRGGAGETQYF.

The chain employs TRBV5-1 and TRBJ2-3; D gene uncertain. The CDR3 totals 17 residues. Germline V CDR1 and CDR2: SGHRS, YFSETQ. The V end was cut by 0 bases, the J end by 1 base, with 15 bases between. The CDR3 nucleotides are TGCGCCAGCAGCTTGGTGGCTCTTGGCAGCGGCACAGATACGCAGTATTTT. Translated: CASSLVALGSGTDTQYF.

This clonotype was counted many times. V and J are TRBV29-1 and TRBJ1-1; D may be TRBD1 (5 bases). This CDR3 contains 12 residues. V lost 4 bases to trimming and J lost 9 bases, with 15 bases between them. Germline V gives CDR1 SQVTM, CDR2 ANQGSEA. CDR3: CSVGGGEGKAFF. CDR3 coding DNA: TGCAGCGTTGGTGGGGGAGAGGGGAAAGCTTTCTTT.

The chain couples TRBV28 to TRBJ2-4; D gene unclear. The CDR3 is made up of 14 amino acids. CDR1 MDHEN and CDR2 SYDVKM come from the germline V gene. The V gene lost 4 bases and the J gene lost 7 bases, with 14 bases spanning the gap. The CDR3 coding sequence is TGTGCCAGCAGTTGGACCTACGGGTCGAACATTCAGTACTTC. It specifies CASSWTYGSNIQYF.

This clonotype was seen many times. The chain recombines TRBV7-2 with TRBJ2-1; D tentatively reads TRBD1 or TRBD2 (6 bases each). This CDR3 has 15 residues. Germline CDR1 is SGHTA and CDR2 is FQGNSA. V lost 1 base and J 6 bases, leaving 13 bases between the germline ends. Here the CDR3 reads CASSLVWGASNEQFF. CDR3 bases: TGTGCCAGCAGCTTAGTTTGGGGGGCTAGCAATGAGCAGTTCTTC.

This clonotype was picked up a small number of times. The gene calls are TRBV20-1 and TRBJ2-7; 8 bases fit TRBD1. The CDR3 length is 15 residues. Germline assignment: CDR1 DFQATT and CDR2 SNEGSKA (reference sequence). J lost 0 bases, V lost 3 bases, and 7 bases had no gene match. In nucleotides, the CDR3 is TGCAGTGCTAGGGCCGGGACAGGCGTCTCCTACGAGCAGTACTTC. It yields the protein CSARAGTGVSYEQYF.

This clonotype showed up just a few times. This sequence joins TRBV28 and TRBJ2-7, with D possibly matching TRBD2 (5 bases). Between the trimmed V and J ends, which lost 5 bases and 7 bases, there was a span of 18 bases. The CDR3 sequence is 14 residues long. Germline CDR1 reads MDHEN; CDR2 reads SYDVKM. This CDR3 is CASSLTERSGEQYF. The CDR3, as DNA: TGTGCCAGCAGTCTGACCGAGAGGTCGGGGGAGCAGTACTTC.